This section outlines one T cell receptor (beta chain) sequence together with its context. Its antigen target is currently unknown. Base-call qualities are not available, and no considerably larger clone is one nucleotide away. Using the deep immunoSEQ assay, TCR CDR3 regions were amplified from genomic DNA by multiplex PCR. For each cell subset, the extracted genomic DNA was distributed evenly across all wells of several immunoSEQ 96-well plates, and each plate served as one replicate. For sorted subsets, about 200 ng genomic DNA, equal to tens of thousands of T cell genomes, was loaded into each replicate PCR. The purified libraries were quantified using a Qubit 3.0 fluorometer, sized with a Bioanalyzer 2100, and then quantified again using the KAPA Library Quantification kit. A separate single-read 150-cycle Illumina NextSeq 550 flow cell was used to sequence each immunoSEQ 96-well plate. On the authors' methods: Because the immunoSEQ output held only junctional sequences and lacked quality scores, the filtering could not match the filtering applied to full-length reads. To assign V/J genes and CDR3, sequences were annotated against IMGT germline references using PyIR, a Python wrapper for IgBLAST v1.9. Any read was removed if the V/J assignment was weak (E-value above 1e-6), the CDR3 was missing, or the read contained stop codons, out-of-frame junctions, or ambiguous translated residues. V3J clonotypes were defined by identical inferred V gene, J gene, and CDR3 amino acid sequence. The percentage overlap between two repertoires was calculated by dividing the number of shared unique clonotypes by the size of the smaller repertoire. RTK rarefaction, the Chao1 estimator, and Recon v2.1 estimates of unobserved clonotypes were used to assess repertoire richness. OLGA was used to compute generation probabilities for all TCRbeta clonotypes that the gDNA method yielded from a handful of donors. Entries here come from immuneACCESS through TCRdb and include only in-frame sequences with V and J called. Some clones fail to appear in such tables; in the studies checked, an unresolved V gene covers under half of the shortfall, and the cause of the remainder is unknown. D and trimming come from the DNA, and the V and J calls and clone size come from that table. In all, the sample holds under 2,000,000 clones, and about 95% of those were seen once. The ten top clones hold 1.2% of the sample.

These data are taken from a study of shared clonotypes between healthy human individuals (dated by TCRdb to between 2020 and 2021). For the wider study: The cohort comprised a couple of women and a few men aged 18 to 49 years. Blood TCR repertoires of five healthy adults were deeply sequenced to estimate repertoire size and the extent of clonotype sharing between individuals. Per donor, leukapheresis produced somewhere between about 0.94 and 9 billion PBMCs. Per donor, three plates each were used for CD4 naive and CD4 memory, two for CD8 naive, and one for CD8 memory. To increase sequencing depth and limit assay-specific biases, different laboratories used diverse techniques to prepare libraries and sequence TCR repertoires.

The full study reports these points: Around 5% of naive CD4, 3.5% of naive CD8, 2.3% of memory CD4, and over 0.35% of memory CD8 clonotypes were shared across several donors. Clonotypes shared by all four sorted-subset donors showed higher generation probabilities than non-shared clonotypes. Larger estimated clonotype richness was generally found for naive subsets than for memory subsets. Pairwise subsampling indicated that sequencing depth was expected to affect the degree of clonotype sharing among donors. Sampling was limited to blood, and TCR repertoires in tissue likely differ from TCR repertoires in blood. The genetic and exposure-history diversity represented was limited by the small number of donors. Rarefaction of sorted-subset datasets indicated incomplete sequencing despite the large sequencing depth.

For the CD8 naive samples, CD45RO-negative cells were positively selected for CCR7, yielding a CD45RA+CCR7+ population from which TemRA cells were excluded. The donors were healthy, HIV-negative adults who had no recently reported acute infections or vaccinations. Every donor was a Caucasian adult living in Nashville, Tennessee, USA. Blood was obtained by leukapheresis, after which PBMCs were separated by Ficoll-Histopaque density gradient centrifugation and cryopreserved in liquid nitrogen vapor phase. Analytical flow cytometry was used to check the purity and quantity of each magnetically sorted T cell population. Genomic DNA was isolated from each sorted fraction and quantified by UV absorbance on a Nanodrop 2000c. Based on the germline V gene, the CDR1 and CDR2 sequences are MNHEY and SVGAGI. The trim is 2 bases for V and 2 bases for J, with a gap of 8 bases between the germline ends. From cysteine to phenylalanine, the CDR3 is 14 amino acids long. Kept here is only the CDR3 DNA, which spans 42 bases and is read in frame from base 1.

The sequence links TRBV6-5 to TRBJ2-3; tentative D gene TRBD1, with 6 bases matching. Sequences were obtained from naive CD8+ T cells sorted from blood. The cell subset or site label, read with the paper, signifies: CD45RA+CCR7+. The TCR originated in a man aged 18 to 29 in good health. The bases are TGTGCCAGCAGTTACCAGGGGTACACAGATACGCAGTATTTT. This yields the protein CASSYQGYTDTQYF.